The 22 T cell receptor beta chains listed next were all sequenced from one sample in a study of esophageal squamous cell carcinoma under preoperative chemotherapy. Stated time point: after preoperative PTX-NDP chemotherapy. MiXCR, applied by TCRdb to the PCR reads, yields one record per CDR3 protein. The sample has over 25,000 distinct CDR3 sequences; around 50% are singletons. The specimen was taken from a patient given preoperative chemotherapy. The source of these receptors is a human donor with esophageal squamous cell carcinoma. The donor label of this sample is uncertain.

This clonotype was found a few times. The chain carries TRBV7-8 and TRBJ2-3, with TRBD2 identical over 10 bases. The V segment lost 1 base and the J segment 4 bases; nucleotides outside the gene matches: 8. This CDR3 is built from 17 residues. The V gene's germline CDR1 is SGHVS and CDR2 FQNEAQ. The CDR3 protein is CASSLVGSGRSADTQYF. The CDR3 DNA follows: TGTGCCAGCAGCTTAGTAGGTAGCGGGAGGAGTGCAGATACGCAGTATTTT.

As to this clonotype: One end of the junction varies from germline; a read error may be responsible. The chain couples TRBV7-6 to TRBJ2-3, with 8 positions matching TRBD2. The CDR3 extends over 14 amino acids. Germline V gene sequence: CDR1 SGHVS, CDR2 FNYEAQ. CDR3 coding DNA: TGTGCCAGCAGCTCGGGGGGGTTCACAGATATTCAGTATTTC. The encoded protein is CASSSGGFTDIQYF.

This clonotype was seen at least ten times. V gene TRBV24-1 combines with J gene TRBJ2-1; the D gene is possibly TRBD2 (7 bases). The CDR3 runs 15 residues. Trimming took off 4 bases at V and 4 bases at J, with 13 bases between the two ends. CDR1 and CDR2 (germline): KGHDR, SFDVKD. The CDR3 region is CATSEGGASYNEQFF. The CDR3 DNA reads TGTGCCACCAGTGAGGGGGGGGCCAGTTACAATGAGCAGTTCTTC.

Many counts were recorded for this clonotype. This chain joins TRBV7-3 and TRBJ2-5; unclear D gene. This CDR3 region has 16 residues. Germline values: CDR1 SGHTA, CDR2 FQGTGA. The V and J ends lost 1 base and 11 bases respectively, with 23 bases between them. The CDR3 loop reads CASSLIASRTYNEQYF. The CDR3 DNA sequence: TGTGCCAGCAGCTTAATCGCTAGTAGGACCTACAATGAGCAGTACTTC.

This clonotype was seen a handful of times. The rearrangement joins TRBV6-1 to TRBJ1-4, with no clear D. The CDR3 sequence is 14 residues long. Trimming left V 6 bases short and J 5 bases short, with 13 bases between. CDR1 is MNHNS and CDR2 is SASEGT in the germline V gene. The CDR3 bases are TGTGCCAGCAGCATTACCCGGGCAAATGAAAAACTGTTTTTT. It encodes CASSITRANEKLFF.

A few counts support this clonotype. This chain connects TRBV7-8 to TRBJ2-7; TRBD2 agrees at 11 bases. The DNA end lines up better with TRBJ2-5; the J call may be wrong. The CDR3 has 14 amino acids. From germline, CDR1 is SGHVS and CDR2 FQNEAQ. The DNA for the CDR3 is TGTGCCAGCAGTCCACTAGCGGGAGAAGAGACCCAGTACTTC. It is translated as CASSPLAGEETQYF.

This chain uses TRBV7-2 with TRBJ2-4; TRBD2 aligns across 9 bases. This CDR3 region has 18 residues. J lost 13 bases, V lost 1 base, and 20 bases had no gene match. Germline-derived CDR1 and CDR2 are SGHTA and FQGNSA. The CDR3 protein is CASSLGGAGGRAKEIQYF. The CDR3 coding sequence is TGTGCCAGCAGCTTAGGGGGGGCGGGGGGGCGGGCCAAAGAGATCCAGTACTTC.

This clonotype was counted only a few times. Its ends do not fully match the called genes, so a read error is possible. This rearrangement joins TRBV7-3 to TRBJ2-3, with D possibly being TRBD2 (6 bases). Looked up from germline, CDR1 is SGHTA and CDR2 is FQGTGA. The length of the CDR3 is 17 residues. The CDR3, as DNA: TGTGCCAGCAGCCTCAGGCTGGGGCGGCGGGATGGAGAGACGCAGTATTTC. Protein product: CASSLRLGRRDGETQYF.

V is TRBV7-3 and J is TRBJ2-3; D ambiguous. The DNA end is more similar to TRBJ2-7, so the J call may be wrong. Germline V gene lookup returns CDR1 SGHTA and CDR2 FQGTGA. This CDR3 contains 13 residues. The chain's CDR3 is CASSQRAEDTQYF. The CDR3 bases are TGTGCCAGCAGCCAAAGAGCCGAAGATACGCAGTACTTC.

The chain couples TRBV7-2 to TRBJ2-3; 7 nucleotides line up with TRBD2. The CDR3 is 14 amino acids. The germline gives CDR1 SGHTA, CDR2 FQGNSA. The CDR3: CAGSQAASGEAQYF. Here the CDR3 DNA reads TGTGCGGGCAGCCAGGCTGCCAGCGGGGAGGCGCAGTATTTT.

The CDR3 spells CASSLEGTGALDQEIQYF. The CDR3 nucleotides are TGTGCCAGCAGCTTAGAGGGGACCGGGGCCCTGGACCAAGAGATTCAGTACTTC. V gene TRBV7-2 combines with J gene TRBJ2-4; D could derive from TRBD1 or TRBD2 (5 bases each). The germline V gene has CDR1 SGHTA and CDR2 FQGNSA. The germline V and J ends were trimmed by 1 base and 10 bases, with 26 bases remaining between them. The CDR3 totals 18 residues.

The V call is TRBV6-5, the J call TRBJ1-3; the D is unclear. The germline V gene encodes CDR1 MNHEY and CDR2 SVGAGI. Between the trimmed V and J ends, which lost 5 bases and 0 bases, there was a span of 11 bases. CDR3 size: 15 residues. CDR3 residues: CASSHPPDSGNTIYF. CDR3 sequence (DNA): TGTGCCAGCAGTCACCCCCCAGACTCTGGAAACACCATATATTTT.

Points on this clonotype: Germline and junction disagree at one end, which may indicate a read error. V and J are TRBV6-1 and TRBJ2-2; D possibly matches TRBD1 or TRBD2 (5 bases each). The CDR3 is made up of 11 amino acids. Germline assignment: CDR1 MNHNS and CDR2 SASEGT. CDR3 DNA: TGTCACACCGTAGGCACCGGGGCGCTGTTTTTT. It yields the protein CHTVGTGALFF.

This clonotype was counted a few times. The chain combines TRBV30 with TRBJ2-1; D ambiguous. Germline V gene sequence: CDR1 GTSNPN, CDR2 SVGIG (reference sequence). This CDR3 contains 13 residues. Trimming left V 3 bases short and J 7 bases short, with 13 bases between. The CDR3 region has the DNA TGTGCCTGGAGCGGGCGTCTGGATAATGAGCAGTTCTTC. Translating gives CAWSGRLDNEQFF.

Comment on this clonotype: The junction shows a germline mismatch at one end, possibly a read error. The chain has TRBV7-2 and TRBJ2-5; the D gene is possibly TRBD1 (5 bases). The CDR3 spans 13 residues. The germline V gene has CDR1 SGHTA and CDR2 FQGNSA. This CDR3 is CASSLWGQETQSF. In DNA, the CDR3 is TGTGCCAGCAGCTTGTGGGGCCAGGAGACCCAGTCTTTC.

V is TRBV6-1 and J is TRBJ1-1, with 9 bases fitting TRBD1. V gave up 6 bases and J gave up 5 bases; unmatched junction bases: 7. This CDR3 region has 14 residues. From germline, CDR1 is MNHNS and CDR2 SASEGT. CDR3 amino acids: CASRLQGAETEAFF. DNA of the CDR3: TGTGCCAGCAGACTACAGGGGGCTGAGACTGAAGCTTTCTTT.

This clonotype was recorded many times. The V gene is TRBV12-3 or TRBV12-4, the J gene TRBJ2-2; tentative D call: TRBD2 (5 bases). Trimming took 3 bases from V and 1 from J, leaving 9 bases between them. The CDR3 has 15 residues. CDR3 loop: CASSFTRGNTGELFF. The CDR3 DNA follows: TGTGCCAGCAGTTTTACCCGGGGGAACACCGGGGAGCTGTTTTTT.

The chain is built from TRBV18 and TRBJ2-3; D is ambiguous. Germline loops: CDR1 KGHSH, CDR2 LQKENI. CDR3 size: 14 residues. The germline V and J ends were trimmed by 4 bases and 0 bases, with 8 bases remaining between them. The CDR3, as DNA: TGTGCCAGCTCACGGGGTGCTAGCACAGATACGCAGTATTTT. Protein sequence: CASSRGASTDTQYF.

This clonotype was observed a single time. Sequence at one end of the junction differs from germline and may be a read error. CDR3: CASGGNRGGGAETQYF. The CDR3 DNA reads TGTGCCAGCGGGGGGAACCGGGGGGGCGGGGCAGAGACCCAGTATTTC. J is TRBJ2-5 and V is TRBV6-1, with 8 bases identical to TRBD2. The CDR3 loop spans 16 amino acids. The germline CDR1 and CDR2 sequences are MNHNS and SASEGT.

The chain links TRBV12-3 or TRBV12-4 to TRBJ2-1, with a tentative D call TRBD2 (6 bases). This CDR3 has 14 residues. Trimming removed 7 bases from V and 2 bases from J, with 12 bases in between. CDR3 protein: CASTGTVPYNEQFF. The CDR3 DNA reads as TGTGCCAGCACAGGGACTGTACCCTACAATGAGCAGTTCTTC.

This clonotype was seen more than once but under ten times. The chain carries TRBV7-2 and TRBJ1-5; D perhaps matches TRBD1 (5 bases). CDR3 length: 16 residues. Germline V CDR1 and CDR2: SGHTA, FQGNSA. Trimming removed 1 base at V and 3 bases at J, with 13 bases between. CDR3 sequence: CASSLGTDRPNQPQHF. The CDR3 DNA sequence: TGTGCCAGCAGCTTAGGGACCGACAGACCCAATCAGCCCCAGCATTTT.

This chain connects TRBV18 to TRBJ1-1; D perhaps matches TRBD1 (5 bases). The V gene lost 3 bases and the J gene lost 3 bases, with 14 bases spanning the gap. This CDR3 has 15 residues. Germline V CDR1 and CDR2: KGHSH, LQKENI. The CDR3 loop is CASSPEPLRDTEAFF. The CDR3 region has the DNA TGTGCCAGCTCACCTGAACCCCTCAGGGACACTGAAGCTTTCTTT. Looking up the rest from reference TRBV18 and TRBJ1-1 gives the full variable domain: NAGVMQNPRHLVRRRGQEARLRCSPMKGHSHVYWYRQLPEEGLKFMVYLQKENIIDESGMPKERFSAEFPKEGPSILRIQQVVRGDSAAYFCASSPEPLRDTEAFFGQGTRLTVV.